The 27 T cell receptor beta chains reported below all come from one sample, sequenced in a study of cytotoxic CD8 clonotypes in ibrutinib-treated CLL. The table came from immunoSEQ multiplex PCR; TCRdb's copy has only in-frame clones and leaves some out. The sample yields over 100,000 clones, approximately 83% seen once. Sequenced here: PBMCs, sampled after 24 months of ibrutinib treatment. These receptors came from a human donor with chronic lymphocytic leukemia.

This clone was observed many times. The rearrangement uses TRBV28 and TRBJ1-2; 7 nucleotides agree with TRBD1. The CDR3 spans 13 residues. Trimming took 5 bases from V and 4 from J; bases not matched to a gene: 4. Germline CDR1 is MDHEN and CDR2 is SYDVKM. CDR3 in DNA: TGTGCCAGCAGTCGAACAGGGGCCTATGGCTACACCTTC. Its protein is CASSRTGAYGYTF.

The CDR3 DNA reads TGTGCCAGCAGTTTATCGGCCGGACTAGGAGGGAATGAGCAGTTCTTC. Amino acid sequence: CASSLSAGLGGNEQFF. The J gene is TRBJ2-1, the V gene TRBV27; 7 positions match TRBD2. Trimming cost V 0 bases and J 7 bases; bases outside gene matches: 9. Germline CDR1 is MNHEY and CDR2 is SMNVEV (reference sequence). The CDR3 extends over 16 amino acids.

This clone was counted a few times. Mismatch with germline at one junction end may stem from a read error. The chain carries TRBV16 and TRBJ1-1, with D perhaps matching TRBD1 (6 bases). CDR1 and CDR2 (germline): KGHSY, FQNENV. This CDR3 region has 14 residues. The CDR3 region is CASRQSGALTEAFF. The DNA of the CDR3 is TGTGCCAGCAGACAATCAGGGGCCCTCACTGAAGCTTTCTTT.

V usage is TRBV15 and J usage is TRBJ2-7, with D perhaps matching TRBD2 (7 bases). Germline V gives CDR1 LNHNV, CDR2 YYDKDF (reference sequence). The CDR3 sequence is 14 residues long. The germline V and J ends were trimmed by 6 bases and 2 bases, with 14 bases remaining between them. As DNA, the CDR3 is TGTGCCACCAGAGTAGGGGGGGGTCCCTACGAGCAGTACTTC. It encodes CATRVGGGPYEQYF.

The chain joins TRBV30 to TRBJ1-1; 9 bases line up with TRBD1. CDR1 GTSNPN and CDR2 SVGIG come from the germline V gene (reference sequence). V shed 3 bases and J 2 bases; nucleotides not matched to a gene: 4. CDR3 size: 14 residues. The CDR3 here is CAWSAGQGNTEAFF. In DNA form, the CDR3 reads TGTGCCTGGAGCGCGGGACAGGGTAACACTGAAGCTTTCTTT. The full variable domain, in which reference TRBV30 and TRBJ1-1 provide the parts outside the CDR3, is SQTIHQWPATLVQPVGSPLSLECTVEGTSNPNLYWYRQAAGRGLQLLFYSVGIGQISSEVPQNLSASRPQDRQFILSSKKLLLSDSGFYLCAWSAGQGNTEAFFGQGTRLTVV.

V and J are TRBV6-1 and TRBJ2-5, with TRBD2 identical over 10 bases. Germline V CDR1 and CDR2: MNHNS, SASEGT. Trimming took 1 base from V and 5 from J; bases not matched to a gene: 13. The CDR3 totals 18 residues. The CDR3 sequence: CASSEGRRSGGASETQYF. CDR3 in DNA: TGTGCCAGCAGTGAAGGCCGTAGGAGCGGGGGGGCCTCGGAGACCCAGTACTTC.

This clone was found a few times. V gene TRBV7-2 combines with J gene TRBJ2-4; possible D gene TRBD1, 6 bases. The CDR3 has 18 residues. From germline, CDR1 is SGHTA and CDR2 FQGNSA. V gave up 4 bases and J gave up 6 bases, with 25 bases separating them. The CDR3 DNA sequence: TGTGCCAGCAGCTGGGCCCCCGAGGGTGCAGGGGTGGGAAACATTCAGTACTTC. Protein product: CASSWAPEGAGVGNIQYF.

J is TRBJ1-2 and V is TRBV5-8; the D gene is possibly TRBD1 (5 bases). CDR1 and CDR2 from the germline V gene are SGHTS and YDEGEE. The CDR3 is 17 residues long. Trimming removed 1 base at V and 1 base at J, with 17 bases between. The CDR3 sequence: CASSLPYRGSGNYGYTF. The DNA for the CDR3 is TGTGCCAGCAGCTTGCCCTACCGGGGGTCGGGTAACTATGGCTACACCTTC.

The gene calls are TRBV5-6 and TRBJ1-1; D might be TRBD1 (6 bases). V lost 0 bases and J lost 6, with 15 bases in between. The length of the CDR3 is 15 residues. Germline-derived CDR1 and CDR2 are SGHDT and YYEEEE. The CDR3 loop is CASSLADRISSEAFF. The CDR3 region has the DNA TGTGCCAGCAGCTTGGCTGACAGGATCTCATCTGAAGCTTTCTTT.

V usage is TRBV7-2 and J usage is TRBJ2-3; tentative D call: TRBD1 (6 bases). The germline V gene has CDR1 SGHTA and CDR2 FQGNSA. V was trimmed by 5 bases and J by 3 bases, leaving 12 bases between them. This CDR3 is built from 14 residues. The CDR3 spells CASSPWDKTDTQYF. The CDR3 DNA follows: TGTGCCAGCAGCCCCTGGGACAAAACAGATACGCAGTATTTT. Drawing the rest from reference TRBV7-2 and TRBJ2-3, the complete variable domain is GAGVSQSPSNKVTEKGKDVELRCDPISGHTALYWYRQSLGQGLEFLIYFQGNSAPDKSGLPSDRFSAERTGGSVSTLTIQRTQQEDSAVYLCASSPWDKTDTQYFGPGTRLTVL.

This clone has more than one count but fewer than ten. The V and J genes are TRBV5-1 and TRBJ1-6; 7 bases line up with TRBD1. CDR1 is SGHRS, CDR2 YFSETQ, per germline. The trim removed 1 base at V and 8 bases at J, leaving 9 bases unmatched. There are 16 residues in the CDR3. CDR3 nucleotide sequence: TGCGCCAGCAGCTTGACCTCGGGCAGGGGGGATTCACCCCTCCACTTT. This translates into CASSLTSGRGDSPLHF.

The chain carries TRBV7-7 and TRBJ1-3; 7 bases map to TRBD1. Germline assignment: CDR1 SSHAT and CDR2 FNYEAQ (reference sequence). CDR3 size: 16 residues. J gave up 0 bases and V 5 bases, and 7 bases lay outside the gene matches. In nucleotides, the CDR3 is TGTGCCAGCAGCCCTGACAGGGCTTTCTCTGGAAACACCATATATTTT. Protein product: CASSPDRAFSGNTIYF.

This chain connects TRBV30 to TRBJ2-1, with TRBD2 identical over 8 bases. Germline V CDR1 and CDR2: GTSNPN, SVGIG (reference sequence). The CDR3 sequence is 14 residues long. V was clipped by 4 bases and J by 4 bases; unmatched bases: 6. For the CDR3, the DNA is TGTGCCTGGATTGCGGGGGGCCGATACAATGAGCAGTTCTTC. Translating gives CAWIAGGRYNEQFF.

J is TRBJ2-7 and V is TRBV11-2; D is unresolved. The CDR3 runs to 11 residues. Germline V gene lookup returns CDR1 SGHAT and CDR2 FQNNGV. With 2 bases removed from V and 4 bases from J, the gap between germline ends came to 3 bases. CDR3: CASSLYYEQYF. CDR3 coding DNA: TGTGCCAGCAGCTTATATTACGAGCAGTACTTC.

This chain uses TRBV19 with TRBJ2-7, with 13 nucleotides matching TRBD2. The V gene end was trimmed by 4 bases and the J gene end by 4 bases; junction bases not matched to a gene: 4. The CDR3 length is 15 residues. The germline V gene has CDR1 LNHDA and CDR2 SQIVND (reference sequence). The CDR3 loop is CASSTPGLAGYEQYF. CDR3 DNA sequence: TGTGCCAGTAGTACCCCGGGACTAGCGGGGTACGAGCAGTACTTC. The full variable domain, rest sourced from reference TRBV19 and TRBJ2-7, is DGGITQSPKYLFRKEGQNVTLSCEQNLNHDAMYWYRQDPGQGLRLIYYSQIVNDFQKGDIAEGYSVSREKKESFPLTVTSAQKNPTAFYLCASSTPGLAGYEQYFGPGTRLTVT.

CDR3 sequence reads: CASSTPGTENQETQYF. The CDR3 DNA sequence: TGCGCCAGCAGCACTCCCGGGACGGAGAACCAAGAGACCCAGTACTTC. The rearrangement joins TRBV5-1 to TRBJ2-5; D is possibly TRBD1 or TRBD2 (5 bases each). The germline V gene encodes CDR1 SGHRS and CDR2 YFSETQ. This CDR3 has 16 amino acids. Trimming cost V 4 bases and J 0 bases, with 16 bases left between them.

The V gene is TRBV30, the J gene TRBJ1-2; tentative D call: TRBD1 (5 bases). The germline gives CDR1 GTSNPN, CDR2 SVGIG (reference sequence). CDR3 length: 12 amino acids. V was shortened by 2 bases and J by 8 bases, with 12 bases between the two germline ends. The DNA of the CDR3 is TGTGCCTGGAGTACAGGCCGTGTAGGCTACACCTTC. This codes for CAWSTGRVGYTF.

A single count supports this clone. The J gene is TRBJ2-4, the V gene TRBV9, with D possibly TRBD2 on 6 matching bases. The germline V gene has CDR1 SGDLS and CDR2 YYNGEE. Trimming left V 3 bases short and J 8 bases short, with 12 bases between. This CDR3 has 13 residues. For the CDR3, the DNA is TGTGCCAGCAGCGCAAGATGGGGGGACATTCAGTACTTC. Translation gives CASSARWGDIQYF.

The gene calls are TRBV4-3 and TRBJ1-2, with TRBD1 matching 8 bases. Germline CDR1 and CDR2: LGHNA and YSLEER. V lost 3 bases to trimming and J lost 4 bases; unmatched junction nucleotides: 10. The CDR3 extends over 16 amino acids. The CDR3 region is CASSQDSTGAFYGYTF. CDR3 bases: TGCGCCAGCAGCCAGGATTCGACAGGGGCGTTCTATGGCTACACCTTC.

This chain links TRBV19 with TRBJ1-2; D gene ambiguous. The CDR3 is 14 amino acids. V lost 5 bases, J lost 9 bases, and 19 bases lay in between. Looked up from germline, CDR1 is LNHDA and CDR2 is SQIVND (reference sequence). The CDR3 DNA reads TGTGCCAGTAGTGTTGAAGGCCGTTCCTTGAGCTACACCTTC. Its protein is CASSVEGRSLSYTF.

The chain recombines TRBV18 with TRBJ1-1, with D possibly TRBD1 on 5 matching bases. Germline V gene data show CDR1 as KGHSH and CDR2 as LQKENI. With 5 bases removed from V and 6 bases from J, the gap between germline ends came to 19 bases. This CDR3 comprises 15 residues. The CDR3 loop is CASSYRFWGVAEAFF. The CDR3 DNA reads as TGTGCCAGCTCATACCGCTTTTGGGGGGTGGCTGAAGCTTTCTTT.

V gene TRBV29-1 combines with J gene TRBJ2-7; no clear D gene. Germline-derived CDR1 and CDR2 are SQVTM and ANQGSEA. Trimming removed 3 bases from V and 2 bases from J, with 14 bases in between. The CDR3 is 14 residues long. The CDR3 DNA is TGCAGCGTTGATGGTCCCGCACCCCCCTACGAGCAGTACTTC. This codes for CSVDGPAPPYEQYF.

The chain employs TRBV5-6 and TRBJ2-5; D is unclear. With 2 bases removed from V and 5 bases from J, the gap between germline ends came to 10 bases. This CDR3 comprises 13 residues. Germline V gene lookup returns CDR1 SGHDT and CDR2 YYEEEE. The CDR3 loop is CASSFKRRETQYF. The CDR3 nucleotides read TGTGCCAGCAGCTTTAAACGAAGGGAGACCCAGTACTTC.

This sequence joins TRBV6-5 and TRBJ2-2, with D hard to call. This CDR3 comprises 16 residues. Between the trimmed V and J ends, which lost 0 bases and 2 bases, there was a span of 10 bases. Looked up from germline, CDR1 is MNHEY and CDR2 is SVGAGI. CDR3 sequence reads: CASSYSRRVNTGELFF. CDR3 nucleotides: TGTGCCAGCAGTTACTCGAGAAGGGTTAACACCGGGGAGCTGTTTTTT.

CDR3 amino acids: CASSFYNEQFF. CDR3 nucleotides: TGTGCCAGCAGCTTCTACAATGAGCAGTTCTTC. The genes are TRBV7-2 and TRBJ2-1; D gene uncertain. The CDR3 spans 11 residues. With 3 bases removed from V and 3 bases from J, the gap between germline ends came to 0 bases. Germline lookup yields CDR1 SGHTA and CDR2 FQGNSA.

The J gene is TRBJ2-5, the V gene TRBV18; D is perhaps TRBD1 (5 bases). The V gene lost 2 bases and the J gene lost 5 bases, with 12 bases spanning the gap. The CDR3 contains 14 residues. Germline CDR1 is KGHSH and CDR2 is LQKENI. The CDR3 sequence: CASSPGAVGETQYF. Here the CDR3 DNA reads TGTGCCAGCTCACCAGGGGCTGTGGGGGAGACCCAGTACTTC.

The CDR3 reads CASSKHGRQLNTEAFF. The CDR3 region has the DNA TGTGCCAGCAGCAAGCATGGGCGACAGCTGAACACTGAAGCTTTCTTT. V gene TRBV21-1 combines with J gene TRBJ1-1; TRBD1 is taken as the D call from the table, unchecked against the DNA. TRBV21-1 is a known pseudogene. There are 16 residues in the CDR3.